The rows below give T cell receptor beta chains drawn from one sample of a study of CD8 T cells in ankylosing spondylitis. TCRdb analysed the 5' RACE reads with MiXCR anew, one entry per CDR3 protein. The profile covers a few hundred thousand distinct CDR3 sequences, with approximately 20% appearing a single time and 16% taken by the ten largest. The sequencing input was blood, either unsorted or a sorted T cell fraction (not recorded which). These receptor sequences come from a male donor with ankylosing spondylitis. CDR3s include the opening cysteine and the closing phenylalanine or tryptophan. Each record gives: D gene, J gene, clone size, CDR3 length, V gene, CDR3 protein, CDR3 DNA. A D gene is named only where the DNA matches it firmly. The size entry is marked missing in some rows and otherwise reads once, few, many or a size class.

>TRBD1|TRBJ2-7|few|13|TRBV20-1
CSAIQGANHEQYF
TGCAGTGCCATCCAGGGGGCGAATCACGAGCAGTACTTC
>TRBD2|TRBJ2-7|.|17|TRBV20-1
CSVLGPSGSWVPYEQYF
TGCAGTGTCCTGGGCCCTAGCGGGAGCTGGGTACCGTACGAGCAGTACTTC
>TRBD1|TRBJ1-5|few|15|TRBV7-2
CASSLVAGGDQPQHF
TGTGCCAGCAGCTTAGTGGCAGGGGGGGATCAGCCCCAGCATTTT
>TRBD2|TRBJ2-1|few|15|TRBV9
CASSVGLAEYNEQFF
TGTGCCAGCAGCGTCGGACTAGCGGAATACAATGAGCAGTTCTTC
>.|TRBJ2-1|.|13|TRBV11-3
CASGKEEDNEQFF
TGTGCCAGCGGAAAGGAAGAAGACAATGAGCAGTTCTTC
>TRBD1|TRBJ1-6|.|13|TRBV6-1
CASSQRGLSPLHF
TGTGCCAGCAGTCAAAGGGGGCTCTCACCCCTCCACTTT
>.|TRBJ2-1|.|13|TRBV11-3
CASSLVSYNEQFF
TGTGCCAGCAGCTTGGTTAGTTACAATGAGCAGTTCTTC
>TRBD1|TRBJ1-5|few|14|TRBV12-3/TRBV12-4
CASKRDSSNQPQHF
TGTGCCAGCAAACGGGACAGTAGCAATCAGCCCCAGCATTTT
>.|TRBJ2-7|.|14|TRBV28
CASKGHRGPYEQYF
TGTGCCAGCAAGGGACATCGAGGGCCCTACGAGCAGTACTTC
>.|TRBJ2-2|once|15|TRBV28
CASSPKARVAGELFF
TGTGCCAGCAGCCCTAAGGCCAGGGTCGCCGGGGAGCTGTTTTTT
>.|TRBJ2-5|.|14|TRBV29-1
CSVDGGFVGETQYF
TGCAGCGTTGACGGTGGGTTTGTTGGAGAGACCCAGTACTTC
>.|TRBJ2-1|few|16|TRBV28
CASSPPERRISNEQFF
TGTGCCAGCAGTCCCCCGGAAAGGAGAATCAGTAATGAGCAGTTCTTC
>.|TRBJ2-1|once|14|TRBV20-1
CSASPGNTYNEQFF
TGCAGTGCTAGTCCGGGAAACACCTACAATGAGCAGTTCTTC
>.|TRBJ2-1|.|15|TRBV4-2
CASSQGEPGKDEQFF
TGTGCCAGCAGCCAAGGGGAACCGGGGAAGGATGAGCAGTTCTTC
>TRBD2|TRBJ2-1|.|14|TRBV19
CASSITSGINEQFF
TGTGCCAGTAGTATCACTAGCGGGATTAATGAGCAGTTCTTC
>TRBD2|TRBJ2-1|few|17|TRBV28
CASSSPASGISYNEQFF
TGTGCCAGCAGTTCCCCGGCTAGCGGGATCTCCTACAATGAGCAGTTCTTC
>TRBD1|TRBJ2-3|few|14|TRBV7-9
CASSPTGLRDTQYF
TGTGCCAGCAGCCCGACAGGGCTAAGGGATACGCAGTATTTT
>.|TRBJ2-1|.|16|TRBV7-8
CASSLVGSGPYNEQFF
TGTGCCAGCAGCTTAGTAGGGAGCGGGCCTTACAATGAGCAGTTCTTC
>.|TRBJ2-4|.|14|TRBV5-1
CASSLELGENIQYF
TGCGCCAGCAGCTTGGAACTCGGAGAAAACATTCAGTACTTC
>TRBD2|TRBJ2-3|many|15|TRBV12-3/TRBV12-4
CASRFSGESTDTQYF
TGTGCCAGCAGGTTCAGCGGGGAAAGCACAGATACGCAGTATTTT
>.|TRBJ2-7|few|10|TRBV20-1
CSARAYEQYF
TGCAGTGCTAGGGCCTACGAGCAGTACTTC
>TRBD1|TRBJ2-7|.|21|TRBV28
CASSYRGLSKAPGTTRDEQYF
TGTGCCAGCAGTTACAGGGGGCTTTCTAAAGCGCCCGGGACTACTAGGGACGAGCAGTACTTC
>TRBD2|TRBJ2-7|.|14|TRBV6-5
CASSLLAESYEQYF
TGTGCCAGCAGTTTACTAGCGGAATCCTACGAGCAGTACTTC
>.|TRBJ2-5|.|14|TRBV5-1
CASSLGTARETQYF
TGCGCCAGCAGCTTGGGGACAGCGAGAGAGACCCAGTACTTC
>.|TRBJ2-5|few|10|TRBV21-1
CASSKLTQYF
TGTGCCAGCAGCAAATTGACCCAGTACTTC
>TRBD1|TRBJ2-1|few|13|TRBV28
CASHRGSYNEQFF
TGTGCCAGCCACAGGGGATCCTACAATGAGCAGTTCTTC
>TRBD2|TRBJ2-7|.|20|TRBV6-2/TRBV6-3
CASSLTRREREAPSSYEQYF
TGTGCCAGCAGTCTCACCCGTCGTGAGCGGGAGGCCCCGAGCTCCTACGAGCAGTACTTC
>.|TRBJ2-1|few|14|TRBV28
CASSLLRENNEQFF
TGTGCCAGCAGTTTACTACGGGAGAATAATGAGCAGTTCTTC
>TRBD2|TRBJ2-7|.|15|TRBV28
CASSFASSGSYEQYF
TGTGCCAGCAGTTTTGCGTCTAGCGGTTCCTACGAGCAGTACTTC
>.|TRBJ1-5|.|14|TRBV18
CASSSHDRDQPQHF
TGTGCCAGCTCATCCCACGACAGAGATCAGCCCCAGCATTTT
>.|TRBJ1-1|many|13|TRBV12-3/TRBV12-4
CASSLGQGGKAFF
TGTGCCAGCAGTTTAGGCCAGGGTGGTAAAGCTTTCTTT
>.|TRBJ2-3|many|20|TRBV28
CASSFFRSRRFGSPPDTQYF
TGTGCCAGCAGTTTTTTCAGATCGCGTCGGTTCGGGAGCCCCCCAGATACGCAGTATTTT
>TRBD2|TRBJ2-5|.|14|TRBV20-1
CSARDLAGEETQYF
TGCAGTGCTAGAGATTTGGCGGGAGAAGAGACCCAGTACTTC
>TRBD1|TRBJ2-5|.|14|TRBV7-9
CASRRTGEVETQYF
TGTGCCAGCAGGCGGACAGGGGAAGTAGAGACCCAGTACTTC
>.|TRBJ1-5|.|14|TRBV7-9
CASASSDSNQPQHF
TGTGCCAGCGCCTCGTCCGATAGCAATCAGCCCCAGCATTTT
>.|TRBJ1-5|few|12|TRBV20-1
CSFGQNNQPQHF
TGCAGTTTCGGACAGAACAATCAGCCCCAGCATTTT
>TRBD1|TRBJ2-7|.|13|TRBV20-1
CSVRGTGSYEQYF
TGCAGTGTGAGAGGGACAGGCTCCTACGAGCAGTACTTC
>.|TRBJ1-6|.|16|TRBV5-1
CASSLASAGDNSPLHF
TGCGCCAGCAGCTTGGCAAGCGCCGGAGACAATTCACCCCTCCACTTT
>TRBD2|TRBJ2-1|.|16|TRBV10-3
CAITPRGTITRNEQFF
TGTGCCATCACCCCCCGGGGGACTATTACCCGCAATGAGCAGTTCTTC
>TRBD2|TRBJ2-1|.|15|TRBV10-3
CAIKAGLAEEGEQFF
TGTGCCATCAAGGCCGGGCTAGCGGAGGAGGGTGAGCAGTTCTTC
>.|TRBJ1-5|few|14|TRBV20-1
CSARGPVGNQPQHF
TGCAGTGCTAGGGGGCCAGTGGGAAATCAGCCCCAGCATTTT
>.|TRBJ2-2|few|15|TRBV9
CASSVRDTDTGELFF
TGTGCCAGCAGCGTCCGGGACACCGACACCGGGGAGCTGTTTTTT
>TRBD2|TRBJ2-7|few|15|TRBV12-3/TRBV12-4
CASSLRAGTRGEQYF
TGTGCCAGCAGTTTGAGGGCAGGGACTAGGGGTGAGCAGTACTTC
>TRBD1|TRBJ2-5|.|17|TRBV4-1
CASSQDTAQGDQETQYF
TGCGCCAGCAGCCAAGACACCGCACAGGGGGACCAAGAGACCCAGTACTTC
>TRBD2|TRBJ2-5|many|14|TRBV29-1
CSVVSLAGVETQYF
TGCAGCGTTGTTTCACTAGCGGGAGTGGAGACCCAGTACTTC
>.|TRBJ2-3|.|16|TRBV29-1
CSHRGAGLSSTDTQYF
TGCAGCCATCGAGGGGCGGGTTTATCTAGCACAGATACGCAGTATTTT
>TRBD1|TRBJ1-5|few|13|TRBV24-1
CATSEAGGRPQHF
TGTGCCACCAGTGAGGCAGGGGGACGGCCCCAGCATTTT
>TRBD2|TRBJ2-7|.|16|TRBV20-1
CSASDLAGGPSYEQYF
TGCAGTGCTAGTGACCTAGCGGGAGGCCCCTCCTACGAGCAGTACTTC
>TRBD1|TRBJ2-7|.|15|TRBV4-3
CASSQVTGEIYEQYF
TGCGCCAGCAGCCAAGTTACAGGGGAGATCTACGAGCAGTACTTC
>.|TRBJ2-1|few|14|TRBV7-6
CASSLGLDSGEQFF
TGTGCCAGCAGCTTAGGTCTAGATTCCGGTGAGCAGTTCTTC
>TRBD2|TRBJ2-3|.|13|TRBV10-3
CAIGTSGTDTQYF
TGTGCCATAGGGACTAGCGGCACAGATACGCAGTATTTT